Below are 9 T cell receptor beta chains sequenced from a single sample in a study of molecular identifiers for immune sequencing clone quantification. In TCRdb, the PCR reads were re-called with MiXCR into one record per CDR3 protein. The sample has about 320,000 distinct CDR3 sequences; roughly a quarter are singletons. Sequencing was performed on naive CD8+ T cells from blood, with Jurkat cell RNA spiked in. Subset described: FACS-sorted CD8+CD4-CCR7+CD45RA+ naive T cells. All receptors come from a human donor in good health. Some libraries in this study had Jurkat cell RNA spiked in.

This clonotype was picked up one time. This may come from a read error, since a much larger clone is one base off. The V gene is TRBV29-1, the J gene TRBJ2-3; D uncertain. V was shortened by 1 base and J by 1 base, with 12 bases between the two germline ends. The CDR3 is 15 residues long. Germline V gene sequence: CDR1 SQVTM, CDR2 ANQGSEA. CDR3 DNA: TGCAGCGTTGAAGGGGTGGAGTTGGGCACAGATACGCAGTATTTT. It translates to CSVEGVELGTDTQYF.

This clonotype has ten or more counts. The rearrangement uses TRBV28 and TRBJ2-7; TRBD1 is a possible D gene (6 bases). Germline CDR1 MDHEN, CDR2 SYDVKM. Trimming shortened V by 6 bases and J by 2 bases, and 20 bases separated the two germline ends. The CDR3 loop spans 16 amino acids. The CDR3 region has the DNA TGTGCCAGCAGCAGTTTATTCCGGGACACAGCCTACGAGCAGTACTTC. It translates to CASSSLFRDTAYEQYF.

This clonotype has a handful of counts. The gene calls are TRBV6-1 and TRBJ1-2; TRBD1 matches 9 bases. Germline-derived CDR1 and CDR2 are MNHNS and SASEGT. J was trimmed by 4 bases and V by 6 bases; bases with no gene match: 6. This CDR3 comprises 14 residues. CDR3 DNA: TGTGCCAGCAGATCCGGACAGGGGATCTATGGCTACACCTTC. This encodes CASRSGQGIYGYTF.

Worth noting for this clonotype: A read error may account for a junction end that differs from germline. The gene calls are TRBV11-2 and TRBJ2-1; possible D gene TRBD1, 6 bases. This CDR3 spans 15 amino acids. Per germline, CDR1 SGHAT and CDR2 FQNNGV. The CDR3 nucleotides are TGTGCCAGCAGGTTAGCAGGGGTTCGTAACAATGAGCAGTTCTTC. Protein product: CASRLAGVRNNEQFF.

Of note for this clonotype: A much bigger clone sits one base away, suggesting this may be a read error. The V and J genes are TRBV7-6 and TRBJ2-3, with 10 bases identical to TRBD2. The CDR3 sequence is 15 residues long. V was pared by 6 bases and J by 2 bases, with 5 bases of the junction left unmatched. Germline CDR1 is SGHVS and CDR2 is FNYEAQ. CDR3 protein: CASRTSGGVTDTQYF. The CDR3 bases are TGTGCCAGCAGAACAAGCGGGGGGGTCACAGATACGCAGTATTTT.

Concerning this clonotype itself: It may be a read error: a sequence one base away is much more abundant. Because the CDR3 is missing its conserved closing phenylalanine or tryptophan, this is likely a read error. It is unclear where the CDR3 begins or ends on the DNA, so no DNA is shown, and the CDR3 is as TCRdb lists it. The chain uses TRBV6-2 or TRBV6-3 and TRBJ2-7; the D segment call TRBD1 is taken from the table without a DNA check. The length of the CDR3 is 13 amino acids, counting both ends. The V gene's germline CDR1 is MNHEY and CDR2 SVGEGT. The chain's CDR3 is CASSYSRDSETFG.

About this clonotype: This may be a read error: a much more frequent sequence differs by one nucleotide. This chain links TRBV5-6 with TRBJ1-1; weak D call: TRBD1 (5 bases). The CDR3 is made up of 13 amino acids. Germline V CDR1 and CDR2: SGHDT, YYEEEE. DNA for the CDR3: TGTGCCGGGCACAGGACGGGAAACACTGTAGCTTTCTTT. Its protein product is CAGHRTGNTVAFF.

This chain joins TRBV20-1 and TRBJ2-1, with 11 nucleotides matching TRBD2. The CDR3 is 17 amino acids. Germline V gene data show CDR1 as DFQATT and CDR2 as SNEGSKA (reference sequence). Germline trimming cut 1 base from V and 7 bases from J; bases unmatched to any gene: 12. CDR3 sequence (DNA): TGCAGTGCTAGAGGTCTAGCGGGGGGACCTTTCGGGAATGAGCAGTTCTTC. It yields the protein CSARGLAGGPFGNEQFF.

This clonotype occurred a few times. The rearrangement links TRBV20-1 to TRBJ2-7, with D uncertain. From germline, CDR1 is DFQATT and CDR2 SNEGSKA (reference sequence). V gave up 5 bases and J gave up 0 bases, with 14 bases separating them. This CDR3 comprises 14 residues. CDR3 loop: CSAPWPVSSYEQYF. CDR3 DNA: TGCAGTGCTCCATGGCCTGTCAGCTCCTACGAGCAGTACTTC.